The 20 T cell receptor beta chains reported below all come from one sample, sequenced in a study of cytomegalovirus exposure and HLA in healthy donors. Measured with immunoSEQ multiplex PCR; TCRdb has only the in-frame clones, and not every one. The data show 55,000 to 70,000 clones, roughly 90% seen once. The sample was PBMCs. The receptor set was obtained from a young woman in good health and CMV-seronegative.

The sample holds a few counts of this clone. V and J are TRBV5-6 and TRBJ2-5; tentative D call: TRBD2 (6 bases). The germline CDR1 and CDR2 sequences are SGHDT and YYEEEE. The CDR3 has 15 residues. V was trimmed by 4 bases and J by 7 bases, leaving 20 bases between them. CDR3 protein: CASSPAGTVGGTQYF. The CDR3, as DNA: TGTGCCAGCAGCCCCGCGGGGACCGTGGGGGGGACCCAGTACTTC.

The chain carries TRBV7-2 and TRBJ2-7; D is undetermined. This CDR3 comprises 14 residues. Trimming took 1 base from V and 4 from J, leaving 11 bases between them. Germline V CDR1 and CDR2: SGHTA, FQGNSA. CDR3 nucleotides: TGTGCCAGCAGCTTAGATTTACGAGCTTACGAGCAGTACTTC. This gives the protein CASSLDLRAYEQYF.

The CDR3: CASSRWTEQETQYF. In DNA form, the CDR3 reads TGCGCCAGCAGCCGATGGACAGAGCAAGAGACCCAGTACTTC. The V call is TRBV5-1, the J call TRBJ2-5; tentatively, D is TRBD1 (6 bases). The germline V and J ends were trimmed by 4 bases and 2 bases, with 12 bases remaining between them. CDR3 size: 14 residues. CDR1 SGHRS and CDR2 YFSETQ come from the germline V gene.

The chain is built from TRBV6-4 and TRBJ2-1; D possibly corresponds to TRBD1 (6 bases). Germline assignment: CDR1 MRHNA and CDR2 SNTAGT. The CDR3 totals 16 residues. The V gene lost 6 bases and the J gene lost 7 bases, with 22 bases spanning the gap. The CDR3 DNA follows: TGTGCCAGCAGGGCTAAGGGACATCAAAATCCAAATGAGCAGTTCTTC. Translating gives CASRAKGHQNPNEQFF.

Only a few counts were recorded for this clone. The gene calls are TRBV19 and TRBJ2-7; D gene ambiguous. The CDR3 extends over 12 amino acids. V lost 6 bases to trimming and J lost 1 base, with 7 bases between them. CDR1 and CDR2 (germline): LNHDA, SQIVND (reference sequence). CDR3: CASSAESYEQYF. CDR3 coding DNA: TGTGCCAGTAGCGCAGAATCCTACGAGCAGTACTTC.

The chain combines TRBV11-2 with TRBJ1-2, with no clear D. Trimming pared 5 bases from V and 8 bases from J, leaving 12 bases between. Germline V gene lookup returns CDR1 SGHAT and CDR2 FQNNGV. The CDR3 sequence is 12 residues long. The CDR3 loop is CASSPYSWGYTF. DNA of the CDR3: TGTGCCAGCAGCCCCTATTCGTGGGGCTACACCTTC.

As DNA, the CDR3 is TGTGCCAGCAGTGAATACGGGGGGCGCTTCTATGGCTACACCTTC. Amino acid sequence: CASSEYGGRFYGYTF. V usage is TRBV25-1 and J usage is TRBJ1-2; D perhaps matches TRBD1 (6 bases). V lost 0 bases and J 4 bases, leaving 12 bases between the germline ends. Germline V gene sequence: CDR1 MGHDK, CDR2 SYGVNS. This CDR3 spans 15 amino acids.

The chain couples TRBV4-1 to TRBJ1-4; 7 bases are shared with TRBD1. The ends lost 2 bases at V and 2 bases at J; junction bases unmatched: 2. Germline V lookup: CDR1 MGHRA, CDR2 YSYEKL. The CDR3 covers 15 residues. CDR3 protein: CASSQWTGTNEKLFF. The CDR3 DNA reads TGCGCCAGCAGCCAATGGACAGGTACTAATGAAAAACTGTTTTTT.

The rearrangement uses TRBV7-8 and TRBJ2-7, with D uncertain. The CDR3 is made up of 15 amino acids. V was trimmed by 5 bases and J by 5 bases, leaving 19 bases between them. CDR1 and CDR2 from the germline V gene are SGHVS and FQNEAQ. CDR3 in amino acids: CASSPVLGTRDEQYF. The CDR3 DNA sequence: TGTGCCAGCAGCCCTGTTCTTGGCACACGGGACGAGCAGTACTTC.

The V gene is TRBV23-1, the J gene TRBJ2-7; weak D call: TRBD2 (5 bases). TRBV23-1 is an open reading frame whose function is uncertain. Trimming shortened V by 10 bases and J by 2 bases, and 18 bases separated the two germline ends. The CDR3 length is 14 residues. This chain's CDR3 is CAIPRAVTPYEQYF. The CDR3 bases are TGCGCCATCCCCCGAGCGGTAACCCCCTACGAGCAGTACTTC.

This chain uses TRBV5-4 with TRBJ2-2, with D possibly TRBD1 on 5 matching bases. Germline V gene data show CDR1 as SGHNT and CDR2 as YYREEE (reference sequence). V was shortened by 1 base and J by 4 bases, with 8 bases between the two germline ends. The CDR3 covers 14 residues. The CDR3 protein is CASSLRQSTGELFF. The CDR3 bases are TGTGCCAGCAGCTTGAGACAGAGCACCGGGGAGCTGTTTTTT.

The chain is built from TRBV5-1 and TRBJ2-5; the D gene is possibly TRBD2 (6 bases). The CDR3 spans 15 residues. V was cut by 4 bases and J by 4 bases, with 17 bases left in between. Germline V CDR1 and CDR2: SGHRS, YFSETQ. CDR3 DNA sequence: TGCGCCAGCAGCGTGCTTCCGGGAGCTGGAGAGACCCAGTACTTC. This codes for CASSVLPGAGETQYF.

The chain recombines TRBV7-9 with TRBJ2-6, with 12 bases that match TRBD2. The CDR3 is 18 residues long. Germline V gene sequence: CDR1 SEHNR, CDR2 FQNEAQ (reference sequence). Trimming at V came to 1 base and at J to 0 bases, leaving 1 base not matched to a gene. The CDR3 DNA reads TGTGCCAGCAGCTTAGGACTAGCGGGAGTCTCTGGGGCCAACGTCCTGACTTTC. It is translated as CASSLGLAGVSGANVLTF.

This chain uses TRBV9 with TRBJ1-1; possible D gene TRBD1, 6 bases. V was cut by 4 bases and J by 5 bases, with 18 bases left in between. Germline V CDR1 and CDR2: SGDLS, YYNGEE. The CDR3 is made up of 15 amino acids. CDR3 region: CASSLEGGERTEAFF. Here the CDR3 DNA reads TGTGCCAGCAGCCTAGAAGGGGGGGAAAGAACTGAAGCTTTCTTT.

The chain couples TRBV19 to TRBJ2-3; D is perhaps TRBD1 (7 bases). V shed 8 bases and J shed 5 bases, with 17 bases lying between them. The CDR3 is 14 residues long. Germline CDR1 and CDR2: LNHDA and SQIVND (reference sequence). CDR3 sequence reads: CASGAGGIEDTQYF. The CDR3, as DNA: TGTGCCAGTGGGGCAGGGGGGATTGAAGATACGCAGTATTTT.

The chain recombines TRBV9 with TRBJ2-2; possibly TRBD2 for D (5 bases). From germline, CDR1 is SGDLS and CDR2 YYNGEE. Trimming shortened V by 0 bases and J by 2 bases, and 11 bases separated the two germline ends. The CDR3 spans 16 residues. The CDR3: CASSVGPDFNTGELFF. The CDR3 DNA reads TGTGCCAGCAGCGTAGGCCCGGACTTTAACACCGGGGAGCTGTTTTTT.

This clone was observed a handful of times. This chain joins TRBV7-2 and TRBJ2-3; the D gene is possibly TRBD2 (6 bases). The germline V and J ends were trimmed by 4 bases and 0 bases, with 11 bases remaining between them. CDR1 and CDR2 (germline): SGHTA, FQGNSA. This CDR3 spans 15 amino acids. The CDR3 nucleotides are TGTGCCAGCAGCTGGGCTGGGACTAGCACAGATACGCAGTATTTT. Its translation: CASSWAGTSTDTQYF.

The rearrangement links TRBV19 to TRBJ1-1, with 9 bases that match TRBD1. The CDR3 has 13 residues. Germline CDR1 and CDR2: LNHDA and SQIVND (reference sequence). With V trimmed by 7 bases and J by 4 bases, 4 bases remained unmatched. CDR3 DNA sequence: TGTGCCAGTATGGGACAGGGTGGCACTGAAGCTTTCTTT. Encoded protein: CASMGQGGTEAFF.

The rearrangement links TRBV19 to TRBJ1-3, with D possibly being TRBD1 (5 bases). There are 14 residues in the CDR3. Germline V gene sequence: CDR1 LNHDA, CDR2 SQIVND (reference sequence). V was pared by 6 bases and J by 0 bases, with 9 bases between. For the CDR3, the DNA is TGTGCCAGTAGGAGACAGACCTCTGGAAACACCATATATTTT. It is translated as CASRRQTSGNTIYF.

CDR3 amino acids: CASSRTSGGFSYEQYF. The CDR3 bases are TGTGCCAGCAGCCGTACTAGCGGGGGCTTCTCCTACGAGCAGTACTTC. The chain links TRBV9 to TRBJ2-7; 11 bases are shared with TRBD2. The germline gives CDR1 SGDLS, CDR2 YYNGEE. V lost 4 bases to trimming and J lost 0 bases; unmatched junction nucleotides: 6. The CDR3 runs 16 residues.